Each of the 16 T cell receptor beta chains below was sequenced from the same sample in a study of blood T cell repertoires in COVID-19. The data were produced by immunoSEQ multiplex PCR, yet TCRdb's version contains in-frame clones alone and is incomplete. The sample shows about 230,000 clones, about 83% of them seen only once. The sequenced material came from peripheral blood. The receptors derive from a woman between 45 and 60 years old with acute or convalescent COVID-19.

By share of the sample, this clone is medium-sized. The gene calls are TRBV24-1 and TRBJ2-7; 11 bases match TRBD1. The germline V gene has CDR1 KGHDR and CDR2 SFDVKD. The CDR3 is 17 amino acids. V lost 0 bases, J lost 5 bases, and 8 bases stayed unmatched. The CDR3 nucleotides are TGTGCCACCAGTGATTTGATGGGGGACAGGGGGTTCCACGAGCAGTACTTC. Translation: CATSDLMGDRGFHEQYF.

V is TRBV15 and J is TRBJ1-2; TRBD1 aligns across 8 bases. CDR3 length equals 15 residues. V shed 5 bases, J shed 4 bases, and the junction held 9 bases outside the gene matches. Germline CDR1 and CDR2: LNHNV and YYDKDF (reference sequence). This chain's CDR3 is CATSLRTGNPYGYTF. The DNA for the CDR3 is TGTGCCACCAGCTTACGGACAGGGAATCCCTATGGCTACACCTTC.

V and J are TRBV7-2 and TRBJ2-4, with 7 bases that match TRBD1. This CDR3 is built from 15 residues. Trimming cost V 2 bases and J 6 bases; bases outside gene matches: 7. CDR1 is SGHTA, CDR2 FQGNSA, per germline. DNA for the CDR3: TGTGCCAGCAGCTTATCTCAGGGGGTGACAAACATTCAGTACTTC. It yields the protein CASSLSQGVTNIQYF.

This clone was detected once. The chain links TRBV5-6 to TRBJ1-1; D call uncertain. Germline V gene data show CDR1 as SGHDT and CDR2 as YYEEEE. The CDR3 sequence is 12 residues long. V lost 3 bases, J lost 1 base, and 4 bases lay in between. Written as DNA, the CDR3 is TGTGCCAGCAGCTCCGGGAACACTGAAGCTTTCTTT. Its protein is CASSSGNTEAFF.

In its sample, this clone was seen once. CDR3 loop: CSVEDRRAEKLFF. CDR3 nucleotides: TGCAGCGTTGAGGACAGGCGGGCTGAAAAACTGTTTTTT. The chain combines TRBV29-1 with TRBJ1-4; 7 nucleotides match TRBD1. The CDR3 consists of 13 residues. V lost 3 bases to trimming and J lost 7 bases; unmatched junction nucleotides: 5. Germline-derived CDR1 and CDR2 are SQVTM and ANQGSEA. Looking up the rest from reference TRBV29-1 and TRBJ1-4 gives the full variable domain: SAVISQKPSRDICQRGTSLTIQCQVDSQVTMMFWYRQQPGQSLTLIATANQGSEATYESGFVIDKFPISRPNLTFSTLTVSNMSPEDSSIYLCSVEDRRAEKLFFGSGTQLSVL.

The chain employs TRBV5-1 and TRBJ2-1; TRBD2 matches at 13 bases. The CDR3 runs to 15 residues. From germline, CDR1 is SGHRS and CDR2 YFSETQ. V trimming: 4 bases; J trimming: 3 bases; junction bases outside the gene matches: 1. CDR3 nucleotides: TGCGCCAGCAGCCGACTAGCGGGAGGCTACAATGAGCAGTTCTTC. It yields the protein CASSRLAGGYNEQFF.

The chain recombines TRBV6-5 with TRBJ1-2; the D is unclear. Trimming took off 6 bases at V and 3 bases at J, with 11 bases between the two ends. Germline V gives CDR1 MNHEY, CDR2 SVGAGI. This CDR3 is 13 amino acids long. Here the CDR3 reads CASRVGQYYGYTF. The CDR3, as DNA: TGTGCCAGCAGGGTGGGCCAGTACTATGGCTACACCTTC.

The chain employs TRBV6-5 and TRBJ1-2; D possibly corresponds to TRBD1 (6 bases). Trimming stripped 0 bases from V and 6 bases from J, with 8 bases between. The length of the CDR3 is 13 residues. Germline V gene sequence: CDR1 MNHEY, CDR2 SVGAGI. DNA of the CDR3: TGTGCCAGCAGTTACTCCAGGGGTGATGGCTACACCTTC. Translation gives CASSYSRGDGYTF.

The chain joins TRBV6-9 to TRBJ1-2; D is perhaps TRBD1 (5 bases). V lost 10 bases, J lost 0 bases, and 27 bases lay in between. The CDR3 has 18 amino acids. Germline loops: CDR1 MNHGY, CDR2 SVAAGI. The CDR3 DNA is TGTGCCATGTCAAAAAACCTCGACAGAAGATCTTCTAACTATGGCTACACCTTC. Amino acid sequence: CAMSKNLDRRSSNYGYTF.

CDR3 protein: CASSGGTAKGNTIYF. The CDR3 region has the DNA TGTGCCAGCAGCGGGGGAACAGCTAAAGGAAACACCATATATTTT. The V and J genes are TRBV28 and TRBJ1-3, with D possibly TRBD1 on 5 matching bases. The CDR3 is 15 amino acids. With 6 bases removed from V and 4 bases from J, the gap between germline ends came to 16 bases. The V gene's germline CDR1 is MDHEN and CDR2 SYDVKM.

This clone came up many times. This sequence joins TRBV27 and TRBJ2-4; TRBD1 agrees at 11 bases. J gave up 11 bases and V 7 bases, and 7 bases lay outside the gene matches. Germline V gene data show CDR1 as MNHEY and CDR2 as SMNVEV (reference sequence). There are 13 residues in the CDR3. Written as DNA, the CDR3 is TGTGCCAGCACCATGGGACAGGGGGAGTTTCAGTACTTC. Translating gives CASTMGQGEFQYF.

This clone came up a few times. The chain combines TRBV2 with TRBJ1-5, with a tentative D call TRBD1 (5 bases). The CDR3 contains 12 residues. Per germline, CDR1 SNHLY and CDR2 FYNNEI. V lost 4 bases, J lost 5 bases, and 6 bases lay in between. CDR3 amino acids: CASSATDQPQHF. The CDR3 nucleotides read TGTGCCAGCAGTGCGACAGATCAGCCCCAGCATTTT.

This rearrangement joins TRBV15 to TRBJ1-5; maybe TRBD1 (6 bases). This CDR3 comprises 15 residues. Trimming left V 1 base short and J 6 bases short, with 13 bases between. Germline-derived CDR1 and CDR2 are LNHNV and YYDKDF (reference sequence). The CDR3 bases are TGTGCCACCAGCAGAGGGGACATCTTAGGTCAGCCCCAGCATTTT. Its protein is CATSRGDILGQPQHF.

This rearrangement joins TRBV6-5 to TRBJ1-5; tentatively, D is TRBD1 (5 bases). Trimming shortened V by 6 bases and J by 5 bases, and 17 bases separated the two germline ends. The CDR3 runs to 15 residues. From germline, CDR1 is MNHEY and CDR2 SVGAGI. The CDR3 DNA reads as TGTGCCAGCAGACGCAAGGGGACGGGGGATCAGCCCCAGCATTTT. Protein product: CASRRKGTGDQPQHF.

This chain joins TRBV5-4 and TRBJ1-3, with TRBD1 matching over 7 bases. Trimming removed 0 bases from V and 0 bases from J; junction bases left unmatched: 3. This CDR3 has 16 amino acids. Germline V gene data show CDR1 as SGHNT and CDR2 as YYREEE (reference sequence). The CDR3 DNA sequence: TGTGCCAGCAGCTTGGGAGGGACAGTCTCTGGAAACACCATATATTTT. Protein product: CASSLGGTVSGNTIYF.

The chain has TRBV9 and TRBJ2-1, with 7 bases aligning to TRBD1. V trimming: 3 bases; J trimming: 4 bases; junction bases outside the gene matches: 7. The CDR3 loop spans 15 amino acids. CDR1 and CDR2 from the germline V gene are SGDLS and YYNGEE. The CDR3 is CASSGSRDSYNEQFF. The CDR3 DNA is TGTGCCAGCAGCGGCTCCCGGGACAGTTACAATGAGCAGTTCTTC. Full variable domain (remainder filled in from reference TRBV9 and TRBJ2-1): DSGVTQTPKHLITATGQRVTLRCSPRSGDLSVYWYQQSLDQGLQFLIQYYNGEERAKGNILERFSAQQFPDLHSELNLSSLELGDSALYFCASSGSRDSYNEQFFGPGTRLTVL.